This T cell receptor (beta chain) emerged from a study of CD8 T cells in ankylosing spondylitis. Study-wide results and limits: For ankylosing spondylitis blood, a TCR beta motif of roughly 8 highly homologous variants appeared characteristic.

This clonotype was counted between two and nine times. What it recognizes is unknown. Germline V gene lookup returns CDR1 LNHNV and CDR2 YYDKDF (reference sequence). The junction had 6 bases not matched to a gene; V was cut back by 6 bases and J by 3 bases. The CDR3 has 14 amino acids. Quantitative molecular-barcoded 5'-RACE generated the TCR beta libraries. TCRdb itself ran the 5' RACE reads through MiXCR, one entry per CDR3 protein. The top ten hold roughly 0.51% of the sample, which has about 800,000 distinct CDR3 sequences, 12% seen once. The TCR comes from a male donor with ankylosing spondylitis. Material: blood, either unsorted or a sorted T cell fraction (not recorded which). This sequence joins TRBV15 and TRBJ1-1; 8 positions match TRBD1. Here the CDR3 reads CATRQGEGDTEAFF. The CDR3 bases are TGTGCCACCAGACAGGGGGAAGGAGACACTGAAGCTTTCTTT.